This T cell receptor (beta chain) was documented in a study of T cell responses to AZD1222 COVID-19 vaccine. For the study at large: Second-dose timings of about 4 or about 12 weeks were pooled. General study results and limits: Spike-specific TCR depth and breadth grew after two AZD1222 doses. White British people made up most donors, females outnumbered males, and clonal diversity was possibly underestimated. Repertoires were obtained only post-peak T cell response.

Germline V gene data show CDR1 as LNHDA and CDR2 as SQIVND (reference sequence). The CDR3 contains 17 residues. V shed 4 bases, J shed 1 base, and the junction held 9 bases outside the gene matches. Turning to this clone: Its specificity is not known.

The table came from immunoSEQ multiplex PCR; TCRdb's copy has only in-frame clones and leaves some out. The sample lists 89,000 or so clones; roughly 85% were seen once. This receptor was taken from an adult in good health. The sample consisted of peripheral blood, taken on day 0 of AZD1222 vaccination. The chain combines TRBV19 with TRBJ1-5, with TRBD1 matching over 8 bases. For the CDR3, the DNA is TGTGCCAGTAGTAACCGGGACAGGATCCGCAGCAATCAGCCCCAGCATTTT. This sequence encodes CASSNRDRIRSNQPQHF.